The next 15 T cell receptor beta chains were all read from a single sample in a study of CD8+CD57+ T cells in acquired aplastic anemia. CDR3 and TCR beta VDJ profiling relied on a genomic DNA template. TCRdb reprocessed the reads via MiXCR and lists one record per CDR3 protein. The table has approximately 200,000 distinct CDR3 sequences, around 65% seen once. Sequencing input: sorted CD4+, CD8+, or CD8+CD57+ T cells (not recorded which) from PBMCs. These receptors came from a human donor with severe aplastic anemia or a healthy control (not recorded which).

The chain carries TRBV7-9 and TRBJ1-5; D is possibly TRBD1 (5 bases). This CDR3 is built from 13 residues. V was cut by 2 bases and J by 6 bases, with 8 bases left in between. Germline V CDR1 and CDR2: SEHNR, FQNEAQ (reference sequence). CDR3 loop: CASSLSGGQPQHF. In DNA form, the CDR3 reads TGTGCCAGCAGCTTAAGCGGGGGTCAGCCCCAGCATTTT.

J is TRBJ2-7 and V is TRBV12-3 or TRBV12-4; 9 bases align to TRBD2. V was pared by 7 bases and J by 7 bases, with 8 bases of the junction left unmatched. The CDR3 has 13 amino acids. CDR3 nucleotides: TGTGCCAGCAACTTAGCGGGAGTCGGGGAGCAGTACTTC. It translates to CASNLAGVGEQYF.

This CDR3 is CASRAGTGLNEQFF. For the CDR3, the DNA is TGTGCCAGCAGGGCCGGGACAGGCCTCAATGAGCAGTTCTTC. The chain is built from TRBV2 and TRBJ2-1; TRBD1 matches 8 bases. Trimming took 6 bases from V and 6 from J; bases not matched to a gene: 7. CDR3 length equals 14 residues. The V gene's germline CDR1 is SNHLY and CDR2 FYNNEI. Drawing the rest from reference TRBV2 and TRBJ2-1, the complete variable domain is EPEVTQTPSHQVTQMGQEVILRCVPISNHLYFYWYRQILGQKVEFLVSFYNNEISEKSEIFDDQFSVERPDGSNFTLKIRSTKLEDSAMYFCASRAGTGLNEQFFGPGTRLTVL.

The CDR3 region has the DNA TGTGCCAGCAGCTTTTACGACGGGACAGGGTTTAGTAACAATCAGCCCCAGCATTTT. Translating gives CASSFYDGTGFSNNQPQHF. The V gene is TRBV7-9, the J gene TRBJ1-5; TRBD1 agrees at 9 bases. Germline-derived CDR1 and CDR2 are SEHNR and FQNEAQ (reference sequence). The CDR3 has 19 amino acids. V shed 3 bases, J shed 3 bases, and the junction held 15 bases outside the gene matches.

This clonotype was recorded only once. J is TRBJ1-2 and V is TRBV7-9; maybe TRBD1 (5 bases). V lost 6 bases and J lost 4, with 27 bases in between. CDR1 SEHNR and CDR2 FQNEAQ come from the germline V gene (reference sequence). This CDR3 region has 18 residues. The CDR3 protein is CASSLSGAHLESSYGYTF. CDR3 DNA sequence: TGTGCCAGCAGTTTATCCGGGGCGCATCTTGAGTCTAGCTATGGCTACACCTTC.

This chain joins TRBV15 and TRBJ1-5; 7 nucleotides align to TRBD1. Germline values: CDR1 LNHNV, CDR2 YYDKDF (reference sequence). This CDR3 has 16 amino acids. The ends lost 4 bases at V and 6 bases at J; junction bases unmatched: 12. Here the CDR3 reads CATSTLTGIHPQPQHF. Written as DNA, the CDR3 is TGTGCCACCAGCACTCTGACAGGGATCCACCCTCAGCCCCAGCATTTT.

V usage is TRBV2 and J usage is TRBJ1-1, with D perhaps matching TRBD1 (6 bases). This CDR3 is built from 14 residues. V dropped 4 bases and J dropped 4 bases, with 13 bases sitting between them. Germline CDR1 and CDR2: SNHLY and FYNNEI. CDR3: CASSVTGALTEAFF. CDR3 coding DNA: TGTGCCAGCAGTGTGACAGGCGCGCTCACTGAAGCTTTCTTT.

The rearrangement links TRBV7-3 to TRBJ2-3; possibly TRBD1 for D (7 bases). The germline V gene has CDR1 SGHTA and CDR2 FQGTGA. Trimming took off 4 bases at V and 8 bases at J, with 13 bases between the two ends. The CDR3 totals 13 residues. The CDR3 spells CASSSNQGGTQYF. CDR3 sequence (DNA): TGTGCCAGCAGCTCAAATCAGGGGGGTACGCAGTATTTT.

This clonotype was counted ten times or more. V is TRBV25-1 and J is TRBJ2-7; D not resolved. V was clipped by 6 bases and J by 5 bases, with 11 bases between them. The V gene's germline CDR1 is MGHDK and CDR2 SYGVNS. The CDR3 is 12 amino acids. CDR3 coding DNA: TGTGCCAGCAGCGTTGCCCAGAACGAGCAGTACTTC. This codes for CASSVAQNEQYF.

This chain joins TRBV7-9 and TRBJ1-6; D unresolved. The V end was cut by 6 bases, the J end by 7 bases, with 10 bases between. The germline V gene encodes CDR1 SEHNR and CDR2 FQNEAQ (reference sequence). This CDR3 has 13 residues. CDR3 nucleotides: TGTGCCAGCAGTCGGGAAGGGAATTCACCCCTCCACTTT. This codes for CASSREGNSPLHF.

The gene calls are TRBV7-2 and TRBJ2-7; 11 bases agree with TRBD1. V dropped 8 bases and J dropped 0; count of bases not matched to a gene: 21. The germline CDR1 and CDR2 sequences are SGHTA and FQGNSA. CDR3 length: 20 amino acids. CDR3: CASGTDGTGGAPPCSYEQYF. The DNA of the CDR3 is TGTGCCAGCGGCACAGACGGGACAGGGGGTGCACCTCCGTGCTCCTACGAGCAGTACTTC.

Here the CDR3 reads CASSSSVSYEQYF. CDR3 bases: TGTGCCAGCAGCTCGAGCGTAAGCTACGAGCAGTACTTC. The chain joins TRBV7-8 to TRBJ2-7, with D uncertain. The CDR3 has 13 amino acids. Germline loops: CDR1 SGHVS, CDR2 FQNEAQ. Trimming shortened V by 4 bases and J by 3 bases, and 10 bases separated the two germline ends.

The genes are TRBV5-1 and TRBJ1-2; weak D call: TRBD1 (5 bases). Germline values: CDR1 SGHRS, CDR2 YFSETQ. V was pared by 0 bases and J by 9 bases, with 15 bases between. The CDR3 extends over 14 amino acids. The CDR3 nucleotides are TGCGCCAGCAGCTTGGAGGCAGGGCTGACGCGCTACACCTTC. Translated, it gives CASSLEAGLTRYTF.

The rearrangement links TRBV5-1 to TRBJ2-1, with 8 bases matching TRBD1. The J segment lost 4 bases and the V segment lost 4 bases, leaving 7 bases of the junction unmatched. This CDR3 has 15 amino acids. In germline, CDR1 is SGHRS, CDR2 YFSETQ. CDR3 sequence: CASSPQGAVYNEQFF. In nucleotides, the CDR3 is TGCGCCAGCAGCCCTCAGGGGGCCGTTTACAATGAGCAGTTCTTC.

V usage is TRBV9 and J usage is TRBJ2-5; TRBD1 might be the D (8 bases). The V end lost 0 bases, the J end lost 4 bases, and 22 bases lay between the germline ends. CDR1 and CDR2 (germline): SGDLS, YYNGEE. This CDR3 contains 18 residues. In DNA, the CDR3 is TGTGCCAGCAGCGTAGCCCCCACAGGGGGGGTAGGGCGAGAGACCCAGTACTTC. Translated, it gives CASSVAPTGGVGRETQYF.